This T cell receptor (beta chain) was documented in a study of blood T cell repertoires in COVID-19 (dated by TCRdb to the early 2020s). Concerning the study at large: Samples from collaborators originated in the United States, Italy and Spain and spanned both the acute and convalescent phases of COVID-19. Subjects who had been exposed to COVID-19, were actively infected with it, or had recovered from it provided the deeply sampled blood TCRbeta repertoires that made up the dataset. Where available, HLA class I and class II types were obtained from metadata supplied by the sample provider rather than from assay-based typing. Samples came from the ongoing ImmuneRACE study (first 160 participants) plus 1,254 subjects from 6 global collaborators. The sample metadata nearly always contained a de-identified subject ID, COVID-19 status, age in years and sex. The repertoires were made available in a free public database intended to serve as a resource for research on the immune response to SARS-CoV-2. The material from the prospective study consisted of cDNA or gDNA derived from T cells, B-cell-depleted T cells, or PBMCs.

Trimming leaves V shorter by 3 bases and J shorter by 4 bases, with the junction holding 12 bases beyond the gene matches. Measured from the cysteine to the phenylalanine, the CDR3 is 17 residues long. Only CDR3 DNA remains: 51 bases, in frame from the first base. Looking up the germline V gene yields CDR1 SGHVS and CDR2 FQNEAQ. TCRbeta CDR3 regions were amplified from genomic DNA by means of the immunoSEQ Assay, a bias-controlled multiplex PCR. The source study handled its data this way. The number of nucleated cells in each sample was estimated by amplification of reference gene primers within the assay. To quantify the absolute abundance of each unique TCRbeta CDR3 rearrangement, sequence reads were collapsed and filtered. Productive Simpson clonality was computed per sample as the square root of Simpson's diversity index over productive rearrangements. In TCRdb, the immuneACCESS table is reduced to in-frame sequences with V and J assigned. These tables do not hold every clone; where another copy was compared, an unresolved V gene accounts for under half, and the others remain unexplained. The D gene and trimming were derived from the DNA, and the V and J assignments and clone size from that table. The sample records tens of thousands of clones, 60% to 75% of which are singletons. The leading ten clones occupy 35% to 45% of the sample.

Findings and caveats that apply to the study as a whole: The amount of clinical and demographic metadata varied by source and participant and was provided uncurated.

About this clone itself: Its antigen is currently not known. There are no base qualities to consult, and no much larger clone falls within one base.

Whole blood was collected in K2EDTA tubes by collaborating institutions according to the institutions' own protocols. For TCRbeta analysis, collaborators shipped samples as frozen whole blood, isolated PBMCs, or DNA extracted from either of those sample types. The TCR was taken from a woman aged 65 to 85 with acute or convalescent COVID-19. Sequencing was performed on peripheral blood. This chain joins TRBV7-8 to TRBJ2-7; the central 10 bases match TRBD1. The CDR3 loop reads CASSFSGDRGPGYEQYF. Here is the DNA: TGTGCCAGCAGCTTTTCTGGGGACAGGGGACCTGGTTACGAGCAGTACTTC.